These T cell receptor beta chains were read from a single sample in a study of T cell repertoires in cytomegalovirus infection. The antigens these receptors bind are not known. TCRdb called the reads again in MiXCR, with one record for every CDR3 protein. The sample yields fewer than 1,000,000 distinct CDR3 sequences, 30% to 40% seen once. The input for sequencing was cultured CD8+ T cells from PBMCs, taken from culture after CMV antigen stimulation. Receptors originate from a human donor in good health (CMV status not recorded). Some clones in this sample may be carry-over from other donors' samples. CDR3s include the opening cysteine and the closing phenylalanine or tryptophan. D genes are given only for firm matches. Expanded clones get a size class; other rows say once, few or many, or leave the size out.

v_gene	abundance	d_gene	j_gene	CDR3aa	CDR3nt
TRBV7-2	many	TRBD1	TRBJ2-3	CASSLKPGQAYTDTQYF	TGTGCCAGCAGCTTAAAGCCGGGACAGGCCTATACAGATACGCAGTATTTT
TRBV3-1	.	.	TRBJ1-1	CASRKAGARNTEAFF	TGTGCCAGCAGAAAAGCCGGGGCTCGAAACACTGAAGCTTTCTTT
TRBV27	many	.	TRBJ2-1	CASSARVGNEQFF	TGTGCCAGCAGTGCCAGGGTTGGCAATGAGCAGTTCTTC
TRBV7-9	few	TRBD1	TRBJ1-1	CASSWGGQANTEAFF	TGTGCCAGCAGCTGGGGGGGACAGGCGAACACTGAAGCTTTCTTT
TRBV6-2/TRBV6-3	.	.	TRBJ1-1	CASSYGHAAFF	TGTGCCAGCAGTTACGGTCATGCGGCTTTCTTT
TRBV4-1	.	TRBD1	TRBJ2-1	CASSQEGQGANEQFF	TGCGCCAGCAGCCAAGAGGGACAGGGGGCCAATGAGCAGTTCTTC
TRBV7-4	.	.	TRBJ1-5	CASSSGQGTRPQHF	TGTGCCAGCAGCTCAGGGCAGGGGACCCGACCCCAGCATTTT
TRBV27	.	.	TRBJ2-1	CASSSPRGQPYNEQFF	TGTGCCAGCAGTTCCCCCAGAGGACAGCCATACAATGAGCAGTTCTTC
TRBV12-3/TRBV12-4	.	.	TRBJ2-2	CASSPTAGTGELFF	TGTGCCAGCAGTCCGACCGCGGGGACCGGGGAGCTGTTTTTT
TRBV19	.	.	TRBJ1-1	CASSMGRIMNTEAFF	TGTGCCAGTAGTATGGGACGGATCATGAACACTGAAGCTTTCTTT
TRBV19	few	TRBD1	TRBJ2-1	CASSIGQGNYNEQFF	TGTGCCAGTAGTATAGGACAGGGTAATTACAATGAGCAGTTCTTC
TRBV24-1	few	.	TRBJ2-1	CATSDPRAEEGNEQFF	TGTGCCACCAGTGATCCCAGGGCCGAGGAGGGCAATGAGCAGTTCTTC
TRBV29-1	.	.	TRBJ2-7	CSHRGTTSSEQYF	TGCAGCCATCGAGGGACGACATCTTCGGAGCAGTACTTC
TRBV7-2	.	TRBD1	TRBJ1-5	CASSSGPDRYSNQPQHF	TGTGCCAGCAGCTCTGGTCCGGACAGGTATAGCAATCAGCCCCAGCATTTT
TRBV5-5	.	TRBD1	TRBJ2-1	CASTLGQGAYNEQFF	TGTGCCAGCACCCTGGGACAGGGGGCTTACAATGAGCAGTTCTTC
TRBV4-1	few	.	TRBJ1-4	CASSPGRSHEKLFF	TGCGCCAGCAGCCCAGGGAGGAGTCATGAAAAACTGTTTTTT
TRBV12-3/TRBV12-4	.	.	TRBJ1-5	CAIGTAYSNQPQHF	TGTGCCATCGGGACGGCCTATAGCAATCAGCCCCAGCATTTT
TRBV6-1	few	.	TRBJ1-1	CASEYTEAFF	TGTGCCAGCGAGTACACTGAAGCTTTCTTT
TRBV18	few	.	TRBJ1-1	CASSLGLTSNTEAFF	TGTGCCAGCTCACTAGGACTGACTTCGAACACTGAAGCTTTCTTT
TRBV19	.	.	TRBJ1-5	CAGGSGYSNQPQHF	TGTGCCGGAGGGAGTGGTTATAGCAATCAGCCCCAGCATTTT
TRBV7-4	few	TRBD1	TRBJ2-2	CASSSLRGPNTGELFF	TGTGCCAGCAGCTCACTGAGGGGGCCGAACACCGGGGAGCTGTTTTTT
TRBV7-6	few	TRBD1	TRBJ1-2	CASSGRDSTNYGYTF	TGTGCCAGCAGCGGCAGGGACAGCACTAACTATGGCTACACCTTC
TRBV6-6	few	TRBD1	TRBJ2-7	CASSWIGQGAYEQYF	TGTGCCAGCAGTTGGATAGGACAGGGGGCCTACGAGCAGTACTTC
TRBV6-1	.	TRBD1	TRBJ2-3	CASSGTGAPKATQYF	TGTGCCAGCAGTGGGACAGGGGCTCCGAAGGCTACGCAGTATTTT
TRBV15	.	.	TRBJ2-5	CATSRDPPGQETQYF	TGTGCCACCAGCAGAGATCCCCCGGGACAAGAGACCCAGTACTTC
TRBV5-4	.	.	TRBJ2-1	CASSLIFANEQFF	TGTGCCAGCAGCTTAATCTTCGCGAATGAGCAGTTCTTC
TRBV7-2	.	TRBD1	TRBJ1-6	CASSDPGTGRNSPLHF	TGTGCCAGCAGCGACCCCGGGACAGGGCGCAATTCACCCCTCCACTTT
TRBV6-5	.	.	TRBJ2-1	CASSYSVGPRGEQFF	TGTGCCAGCAGTTACTCGGTAGGGCCACGGGGTGAGCAGTTCTTC
TRBV6-2/TRBV6-3	few	.	TRBJ1-2	CASSPAIGYGYTF	TGTGCCAGCAGCCCCGCCATCGGCTATGGCTACACCTTC
TRBV7-2	.	.	TRBJ2-2	CASSSTLVMPGELFF	TGTGCCAGCAGCTCGACCCTAGTCATGCCCGGGGAGCTGTTTTTT
TRBV7-6	.	TRBD2	TRBJ2-2	CASSSGLAYTGELFF	TGTGCCAGCAGCTCCGGACTAGCGTACACCGGGGAGCTGTTTTTT
TRBV27	.	.	TRBJ1-1	CASSRGKLNTEAFF	TGTGCCAGCAGTCGGGGAAAACTGAACACTGAAGCTTTCTTT
TRBV20-1	.	.	TRBJ1-5	CSARGTVLQPQHF	TGCAGTGCTAGAGGGACGGTCCTTCAGCCCCAGCATTTT
TRBV6-6	.	.	TRBJ1-2	CASSQDPDIPDYGYTF	TGTGCCAGCAGCCAGGACCCGGACATCCCTGACTATGGCTACACCTTC
TRBV12-3/TRBV12-4	.	.	TRBJ2-2	CASTFATGELFF	TGTGCCAGCACCTTCGCGACCGGGGAGCTGTTTTTT
TRBV7-2	many	TRBD2	TRBJ2-3	CASRGGAGGPQDTQYF	TGTGCCAGCAGGGGGGGAGCGGGGGGGCCTCAAGATACGCAGTATTTT
TRBV7-2	.	.	TRBJ1-2	CASSLETGLWGYTF	TGTGCCAGCAGCTTAGAAACGGGATTATGGGGCTACACCTTC
TRBV7-9	.	.	TRBJ2-5	CASSLGRLRGRGGETQYF	TGTGCCAGCAGCTTAGGTCGGCTGCGGGGCAGGGGGGGAGAGACCCAGTACTTC
TRBV6-6	.	.	TRBJ2-5	CATIRGSQETQYF	TGTGCCACCATAAGGGGTTCCCAAGAGACCCAGTACTTC
TRBV7-3	many	TRBD2	TRBJ2-3	CASSPQTSGVGDTQYF	TGTGCCAGCAGCCCCCAGACTAGCGGGGTAGGAGATACGCAGTATTTT
TRBV20-1	.	.	TRBJ1-6	CSAREVVGRGPPPLHF	TGCAGTGCTAGAGAAGTCGTAGGCAGGGGTCCACCACCCCTCCACTTT